Below are 11 T cell receptor beta chains sequenced from a single sample in a study of blood T cell repertoires in COVID-19. Sequencing used immunoSEQ multiplex PCR; TCRdb keeps in-frame clones, though not all of them. The table lists some 25,000 clones, 90% of them singletons. Sample: peripheral blood. These TCRs come from a man aged 65-85 years with acute or convalescent COVID-19.

CDR3: CASSLQPNQPQHF. Written as DNA, the CDR3 is TGCGCCAGCAGCTTACAGCCCAATCAGCCCCAGCATTTT. The chain employs TRBV5-1 and TRBJ1-5; D is undetermined. The CDR3 has 13 residues. Trimming left V 2 bases short and J 3 bases short, with 6 bases between. The V gene's germline CDR1 is SGHRS and CDR2 YFSETQ.

The gene calls are TRBV25-1 and TRBJ2-7, with 9 nucleotides matching TRBD2. Germline assignment: CDR1 MGHDK and CDR2 SYGVNS. The V and J ends lost 3 bases and 2 bases, in that order; junction bases with no gene match: 8. The CDR3 totals 16 residues. The CDR3 DNA sequence: TGTGCCAGCAGTGAGGGCGGGCTAGCGGGAACCTACGAGCAGTACTTC. It specifies CASSEGGLAGTYEQYF.

This chain uses TRBV28 with TRBJ2-2, with 7 bases that match TRBD1. The CDR3 length is 16 residues. Looked up from germline, CDR1 is MDHEN and CDR2 is SYDVKM. Trimming cost V 2 bases and J 7 bases; bases outside gene matches: 10. Here the CDR3 DNA reads TGTGCCAGCAGTTTACGAGGGGGCACCCACGGCGGGGAGCTGTTTTTT. It encodes CASSLRGGTHGGELFF.

This chain links TRBV3-1 (or the pseudogene TRBV3-2) with TRBJ2-1; 7 positions agree with TRBD1. This CDR3 contains 13 residues. Germline CDR1 LGHDT, CDR2 YNNKEL (reference sequence). The CDR3 here is CGKGAWGHNEQFF. The CDR3 DNA is TGTGGAAAGGGGGCTTGGGGTCACAATGAGCAGTTCTTC.

This clone was recorded once. The chain has TRBV4-2 and TRBJ2-7; 7 bases match TRBD2. CDR1 is LGHNA and CDR2 is YNFKEQ in the germline V gene. V lost 3 bases to trimming and J lost 5 bases; unmatched junction nucleotides: 10. This CDR3 is built from 15 residues. The CDR3 DNA follows: TGTGCCAGCAGCCAGGAAAGCGGGGCCCACAACGAGCAGTACTTC. Translating gives CASSQESGAHNEQYF.

The CDR3 reads CASSAPRGSNTEAFF. For the CDR3, the DNA is TGTGCCAGCAGTGCCCCCAGGGGAAGCAACACTGAAGCTTTCTTT. The genes are TRBV7-8 and TRBJ1-1, with D tentatively TRBD1 (6 bases). The V end was cut by 6 bases, the J end by 2 bases, with 16 bases between. The CDR3 has 15 residues. Germline assignment: CDR1 SGHVS and CDR2 FQNEAQ. Full variable domain (outside the CDR3, taken from reference TRBV7-8 and TRBJ1-1): GAGVSQSPRYKVAKRGQDVALRCDPISGHVSLFWYQQALGQGPEFLTYFQNEAQLDKSGLPSDRFFAERPEGSVSTLKIQRTQQEDSAVYLCASSAPRGSNTEAFFGQGTRLTVV.

This clone was recorded once. The V call is TRBV19, the J call TRBJ2-7, with TRBD2 matching over 13 bases. Germline V CDR1 and CDR2: LNHDA, SQIVND (reference sequence). J was trimmed by 0 bases and V by 4 bases; bases with no gene match: 3. This CDR3 region has 16 residues. CDR3 in amino acids: CASSTRLAGGSYEQYF. DNA for the CDR3: TGTGCCAGTAGTACCCGACTAGCGGGGGGCTCCTACGAGCAGTACTTC. The full variable domain, in which reference TRBV19 and TRBJ2-7 provide the parts outside the CDR3, is DGGITQSPKYLFRKEGQNVTLSCEQNLNHDAMYWYRQDPGQGLRLIYYSQIVNDFQKGDIAEGYSVSREKKESFPLTVTSAQKNPTAFYLCASSTRLAGGSYEQYFGPGTRLTVT.

This rearrangement joins TRBV4-3 to TRBJ1-4, with D unresolved. There are 15 residues in the CDR3. Trimming took 1 base from V and 3 from J, leaving 9 bases between them. Germline loops: CDR1 LGHNA, CDR2 YSLEER. CDR3 loop: CASSQGLQSNEKLFF. Here the CDR3 DNA reads TGCGCCAGCAGCCAAGGGCTTCAGTCTAATGAAAAACTGTTTTTT.

V is TRBV5-1 and J is TRBJ2-1, with 7 bases aligning to TRBD2. CDR1 and CDR2 (germline): SGHRS, YFSETQ. This CDR3 contains 15 residues. Losses at the gene ends were 0 bases for V and 4 bases for J; bases not matched to a gene: 4. The CDR3 reads CASSLEAREYNEQFF. Here the CDR3 DNA reads TGCGCCAGCAGCTTGGAAGCGCGGGAGTACAATGAGCAGTTCTTC.

The chain links TRBV2 to TRBJ1-6; TRBD1 matches 7 bases. V shed 3 bases and J 9 bases; nucleotides not matched to a gene: 8. The CDR3 runs 15 residues. CDR1 is SNHLY, CDR2 FYNNEI, per germline. The CDR3 spells CASSDFDRAGSPLHF. DNA of the CDR3: TGTGCCAGCAGTGATTTCGACAGGGCAGGTTCACCCCTCCACTTT. Filled out from reference TRBV2 and TRBJ1-6, the complete variable domain reads EPEVTQTPSHQVTQMGQEVILRCVPISNHLYFYWYRQILGQKVEFLVSFYNNEISEKSEIFDDQFSVERPDGSNFTLKIRSTKLEDSAMYFCASSDFDRAGSPLHFGNGTRLTVT.

The chain is built from TRBV7-9 and TRBJ2-1; D call uncertain. The CDR3 totals 12 residues. Trimming stripped 7 bases from V and 8 bases from J, with 12 bases between. The V gene's germline CDR1 is SEHNR and CDR2 FQNEAQ (reference sequence). CDR3 loop: CASTMPGYEQFF. The DNA of the CDR3 is TGTGCCAGCACCATGCCAGGATATGAGCAGTTCTTC.